The 20 T cell receptor beta chains in this list originate from one sample, sequenced in a study of post-analysis software for immune sequencing data. General study results and limits: In patients, TRBV5-6, TRBV5-1 and TRBV20-1 belonged to several TRBV segments found more frequently than in controls.

Their cognate antigens are unknown. cDNA libraries for TCR beta contained unique molecular identifiers. MiXCR was run by TCRdb on the PCR reads, yielding one entry per CDR3 protein. This table holds roughly 570,000 distinct CDR3 sequences, 34% found once. The sequencing sample was made of blood. The receptors shown here come from a girl aged 2-17 years with multiple sclerosis.

This clonotype has a handful of counts. The rearrangement joins TRBV5-1 to TRBJ2-2, with 9 bases matching TRBD1. The V gene end was trimmed by 3 bases and the J gene end by 8 bases; junction bases not matched to a gene: 20. Germline V lookup: CDR1 SGHRS, CDR2 YFSETQ. The CDR3 sequence is 19 residues long. The CDR3 loop is CASSSRSTGGAPGGGELFF. In DNA, the CDR3 is TGCGCCAGCAGCTCGAGATCAACAGGGGGCGCGCCCGGTGGAGGGGAGCTGTTTTTT. Full variable domain (missing parts from reference TRBV5-1 and TRBJ2-2): KAGVTQTPRYLIKTRGQQVTLSCSPISGHRSVSWYQQTPGQGLQFLFEYFSETQRNKGNFPGRFSGRQFSNSRSEMNVSTLELGDSALYLCASSSRSTGGAPGGGELFFGEGSRLTVL.

V gene TRBV20-1 combines with J gene TRBJ1-6, with D maybe TRBD1 (5 bases). The CDR3 has 14 amino acids. Trimming removed 0 bases at V and 7 bases at J, with 10 bases between. The germline gives CDR1 DFQATT, CDR2 SNEGSKA (reference sequence). Written as DNA, the CDR3 is TGCAGTGCTAGAGATCAGGGAATCAATTCACCCCTCCACTTT. Translating gives CSARDQGINSPLHF.

This clonotype was detected ten times or more. V gene TRBV27 combines with J gene TRBJ2-1; 8 nucleotides line up with TRBD2. The trim removed 8 bases at V and 9 bases at J, leaving 6 bases unmatched. The CDR3 loop spans 12 amino acids. Germline V gene data show CDR1 as MNHEY and CDR2 as SMNVEV (reference sequence). CDR3 protein: CASGTSGSEQFF. The CDR3 nucleotides are TGTGCCAGCGGCACCAGCGGGAGTGAGCAGTTCTTC.

This clonotype was detected ten times or more. This chain connects TRBV13 to TRBJ1-6, with D tentatively TRBD1 (5 bases). Germline values: CDR1 PRHDT, CDR2 FYEKMQ (reference sequence). V lost 5 bases and J lost 11, with 16 bases in between. This CDR3 contains 14 residues. CDR3 bases: TGTGCCAGCAGCAGGGGCGTATTGAACCCACCCCTCCACTTT. It codes for CASSRGVLNPPLHF.

The chain is built from TRBV6-7 and TRBJ1-5; 10 nucleotides match TRBD1. TRBV6-7 counts as an open reading frame of uncertain function. The V segment lost 5 bases and the J segment 2 bases; nucleotides outside the gene matches: 18. The CDR3 extends over 20 amino acids. CDR3 in DNA: TGTGCCAGCAGTCCCTCGGGGGGACAGGGGATATTTGGTGGCAATCAGCCCCAGCATTTT. Translating it yields CASSPSGGQGIFGGNQPQHF.

The rearrangement links TRBV20-1 to TRBJ2-7, with 9 bases matching TRBD1. The CDR3 sequence is 13 residues long. Per germline, CDR1 DFQATT and CDR2 SNEGSKA (reference sequence). Germline trimming cut 4 bases from V and 0 bases from J; bases unmatched to any gene: 1. The CDR3 sequence is CSAKDRGSYEQYF. CDR3 DNA: TGCAGTGCTAAGGACAGGGGCTCCTACGAGCAGTACTTC.

This clonotype has only one observation. The CDR3 DNA is TGCGCCAGCAGCCAAGGAGAGGGTATGGTGGGAGAAGCTTTCTTT. Amino acid sequence: CASSQGEGMVGEAFF. The rearrangement links TRBV4-1 to TRBJ1-1; D is undetermined. The ends were cut back, 1 base at V and 8 bases at J, with 17 bases in the middle. Germline lookup yields CDR1 MGHRA and CDR2 YSYEKL. There are 15 residues in the CDR3.

This clonotype was observed a few times. This chain uses TRBV5-1 with TRBJ2-3; D call uncertain. Trimming cost V 1 base and J 6 bases, with 15 bases left between them. The CDR3 extends over 15 amino acids. CDR1 SGHRS and CDR2 YFSETQ come from the germline V gene. The chain's CDR3 is CASSLWAPVSDTQYF. The CDR3 region has the DNA TGCGCCAGCAGCTTGTGGGCCCCTGTGAGTGATACGCAGTATTTT.

The V call is TRBV6-5, the J call TRBJ2-3; 8 bases match TRBD2. The J segment lost 4 bases and the V segment lost 6 bases, leaving 6 bases of the junction unmatched. Germline CDR1 MNHEY, CDR2 SVGAGI. This CDR3 comprises 14 residues. The CDR3 spells CASRRGVGADTQYF. In DNA form, the CDR3 reads TGTGCCAGCAGGCGGGGGGTTGGCGCAGATACGCAGTATTTT.

The V and J genes are TRBV2 and TRBJ2-3; D gene uncertain. Germline CDR1 and CDR2: SNHLY and FYNNEI. CDR3 length: 13 amino acids. V was cut by 8 bases and J by 2 bases, with 11 bases left in between. The CDR3 region is CASQDDSTDTQYF. In DNA, the CDR3 is TGTGCCAGCCAGGACGATTCCACAGATACGCAGTATTTT.

This chain joins TRBV5-1 and TRBJ2-3; D may correspond to TRBD1 or TRBD2 (6 bases each). CDR3 size: 15 residues. Germline V gene lookup returns CDR1 SGHRS and CDR2 YFSETQ. V lost 5 bases and J lost 2, with 15 bases in between. CDR3 DNA: TGCGCCAGCAGTCGAGAGGGGGGTACCACAGATACGCAGTATTTT. Translating it yields CASSREGGTTDTQYF.

The chain links TRBV6-5 to TRBJ2-3; TRBD2 aligns across 8 bases. Trimming removed 5 bases from V and 3 bases from J; junction bases left unmatched: 7. The CDR3 has 15 residues. The germline gives CDR1 MNHEY, CDR2 SVGAGI. Here the CDR3 DNA reads TGTGCCAGCAGTCTTGGCGGGGGGAAGACAGATACGCAGTATTTT. It encodes CASSLGGGKTDTQYF.

The chain links TRBV6-5 to TRBJ1-1; no reliable D call. Trimming stripped 5 bases from V and 1 base from J, with 11 bases between. The CDR3 is 14 residues long. Germline V lookup: CDR1 MNHEY, CDR2 SVGAGI. CDR3 nucleotide sequence: TGTGCCAGCAGTCCGGACGTTTGGAACACTGAAGCTTTCTTT. This sequence encodes CASSPDVWNTEAFF.

This chain joins TRBV25-1 and TRBJ2-7; D is possibly TRBD2 (7 bases). The germline CDR1 and CDR2 sequences are MGHDK and SYGVNS. Trimming stripped 8 bases from V and 1 base from J, with 15 bases between. CDR3 length equals 14 residues. The CDR3 region has the DNA TGTGCCAGCCACGAGGGGGAGGGATCCTACGAGCAGTACTTC. It translates to CASHEGEGSYEQYF.

This clonotype showed up just a few times. V usage is TRBV4-1 and J usage is TRBJ2-3; 13 bases are shared with TRBD2. This CDR3 has 19 residues. Trimming at V came to 0 bases and at J to 3 bases, leaving 9 bases not matched to a gene. Germline lookup yields CDR1 MGHRA and CDR2 YSYEKL. The CDR3 DNA reads TGCGCCAGCAGCCAAGAGCAACCTTGGACTAGCGGGAGAACAGATACGCAGTATTTT. Translating gives CASSQEQPWTSGRTDTQYF.

V usage is TRBV7-9 and J usage is TRBJ2-7; 10 positions agree with TRBD1. The ends lost 2 bases at V and 5 bases at J; junction bases unmatched: 3. The CDR3 is made up of 14 amino acids. Germline CDR1 reads SEHNR; CDR2 reads FQNEAQ (reference sequence). The CDR3 protein is CASSLPGQGNEQYF. The DNA for the CDR3 is TGTGCCAGCAGCTTACCGGGACAGGGGAACGAGCAGTACTTC. Full variable domain (outside the CDR3, taken from reference TRBV7-9 and TRBJ2-7): DTGVSQNPRHKITKRGQNVTFRCDPISEHNRLYWYRQTLGQGPEFLTYFQNEAQLEKSRLLSDRFSAERPKGSFSTLEIQRTEQGDSAMYLCASSLPGQGNEQYFGPGTRLTVT.

This clonotype has just a few counts. The chain combines TRBV3-1 with TRBJ1-1; 7 nucleotides match TRBD1. J was trimmed by 2 bases and V by 5 bases; bases with no gene match: 8. This CDR3 is 15 amino acids long. Per the germline V gene, CDR1 is LGHDT and CDR2 is YNNKEL (reference sequence). This chain's CDR3 is CASSLQGTSNTEAFF. CDR3 sequence (DNA): TGTGCCAGCAGCTTACAGGGGACTTCAAACACTGAAGCTTTCTTT.

In nucleotides, the CDR3 is TGTGCCAGCAGTTTCGTCGGCGGCGAAGAGACCCAGTACTTC. As protein: CASSFVGGEETQYF. The J gene is TRBJ2-5, the V gene TRBV6-5; D is unresolved. The germline gives CDR1 MNHEY, CDR2 SVGAGI. The CDR3 totals 14 residues. The V end was cut by 4 bases, the J end by 3 bases, with 12 bases between.

Points on this clonotype: Compared with germline, one end of the junction differs, possibly owing to a read error. The V gene is TRBV3-1, the J gene TRBJ2-5; D might be TRBD1 (5 bases). The DNA matches TRBJ2-7 better at its end, which makes the J call doubtful. Germline V gives CDR1 LGHDT, CDR2 YNNKEL (reference sequence). The CDR3 contains 14 residues. This CDR3 reads CANSRWAGTYEQYF. The DNA for the CDR3 is TGTGCCAACAGCCGATGGGCAGGGACCTACGAGCAGTACTTC.

J is TRBJ1-2 and V is TRBV5-5; D is possibly TRBD1 (5 bases). The V end lost 7 bases, the J end lost 4 bases, and 14 bases lay between the germline ends. Germline lookup yields CDR1 SGHKS and CDR2 YYEKEE (reference sequence). The length of the CDR3 is 13 residues. CDR3 in DNA: TGTGCCAGCGACTCAGGGCTGGTCTATGGCTACACCTTC. Protein: CASDSGLVYGYTF. The full variable domain, completed using reference TRBV5-5 and TRBJ1-2, is DAGVTQSPTHLIKTRGQQVTLRCSPISGHKSVSWYQQVLGQGPQFIFQYYEKEERGRGNFPDRFSARQFPNYSSELNVNALLLGDSALYLCASDSGLVYGYTFGSGTRLTVV.